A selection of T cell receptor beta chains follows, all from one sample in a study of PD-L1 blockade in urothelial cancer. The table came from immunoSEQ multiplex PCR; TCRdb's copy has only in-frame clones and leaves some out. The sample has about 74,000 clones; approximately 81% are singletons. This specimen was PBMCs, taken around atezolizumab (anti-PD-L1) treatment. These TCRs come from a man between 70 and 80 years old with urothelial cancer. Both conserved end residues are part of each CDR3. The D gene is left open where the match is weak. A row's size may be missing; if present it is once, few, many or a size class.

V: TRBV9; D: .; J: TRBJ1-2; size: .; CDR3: CASSVFGTSSYGYTF; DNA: TGTGCCAGCAGCGTATTCGGGACATCTTCCTATGGCTACACCTTC
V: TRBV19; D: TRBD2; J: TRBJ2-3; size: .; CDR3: CASSSTGTRVGDTQYF; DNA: TGTGCCAGTAGTTCAACCGGGACTAGGGTCGGCGATACGCAGTATTTT
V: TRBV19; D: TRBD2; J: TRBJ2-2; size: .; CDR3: CASRPTSGRLGELFF; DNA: TGTGCCAGTAGGCCGACTAGCGGGAGGTTAGGGGAGCTGTTTTTT
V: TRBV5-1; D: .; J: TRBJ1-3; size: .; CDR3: CASSLDSVPSGNTIYF; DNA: TGCGCCAGCAGCTTGGATTCTGTCCCCTCTGGAAACACCATATATTTT
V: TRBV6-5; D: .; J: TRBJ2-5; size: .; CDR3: CASSWGPGETQYF; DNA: TGTGCCAGCAGTTGGGGGCCGGGAGAGACCCAGTACTTC
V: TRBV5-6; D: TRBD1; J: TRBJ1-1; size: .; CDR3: CASSNRDRGTEAFF; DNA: TGTGCCAGCAGCAACCGGGACAGAGGGACTGAAGCTTTCTTT
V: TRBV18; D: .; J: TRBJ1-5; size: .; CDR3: CASSPYRDTPPHF; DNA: TGTGCCAGCTCGCCTTACCGGGACACTCCCCCGCATTTT
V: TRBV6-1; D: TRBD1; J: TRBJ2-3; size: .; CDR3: CASSEIVGQLFSSTDTQYF; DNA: TGTGCCAGCAGTGAAATAGTGGGACAGCTTTTCTCTAGCACAGATACGCAGTATTTT
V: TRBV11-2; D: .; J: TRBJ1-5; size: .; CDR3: CASSPGGAGSNQPQHF; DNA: TGTGCCAGCAGCCCGGGGGGGGCAGGAAGCAATCAGCCCCAGCATTTT
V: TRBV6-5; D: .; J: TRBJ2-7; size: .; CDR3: CASSYAGATYEQYF; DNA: TGTGCCAGCAGTTACGCAGGGGCGACCTACGAGCAGTACTTC
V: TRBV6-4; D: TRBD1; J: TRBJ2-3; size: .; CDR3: CASSEQGADTQYF; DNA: TGTGCCAGCAGCGAACAGGGGGCAGATACGCAGTATTTT
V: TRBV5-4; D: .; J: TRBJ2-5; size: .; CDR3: CASSLTGRQETQYF; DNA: TGTGCCAGCAGCTTGACAGGCCGCCAAGAGACCCAGTACTTC
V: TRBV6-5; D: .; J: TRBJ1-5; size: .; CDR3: CASSRDINQPQHF; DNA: TGTGCCAGCAGTCGGGACATCAATCAGCCCCAGCATTTT
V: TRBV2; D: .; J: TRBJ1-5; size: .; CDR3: CASSVEYSNQPQHF; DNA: TGTGCCAGCAGTGTAGAATATAGCAATCAGCCCCAGCATTTT
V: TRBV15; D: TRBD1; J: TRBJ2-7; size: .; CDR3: CATSRLQGSYGEQYF; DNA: TGTGCCACCAGCAGACTACAGGGGAGCTACGGAGAGCAGTACTTC
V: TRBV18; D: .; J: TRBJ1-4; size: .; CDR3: CASSLLQGTNEKLFF; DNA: TGTGCCAGCTCATTACTTCAGGGTACCAATGAAAAACTGTTTTTT
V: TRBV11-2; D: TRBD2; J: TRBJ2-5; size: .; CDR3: CASSFRDSGSLMEETQYF; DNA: TGTGCCAGCAGCTTCCGGGATAGCGGGAGTTTAATGGAAGAGACCCAGTACTTC
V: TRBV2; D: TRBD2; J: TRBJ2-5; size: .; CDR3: CASRKQPRGEETQYF; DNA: TGTGCCAGCAGAAAGCAACCTCGGGGGGAAGAGACCCAGTACTTC
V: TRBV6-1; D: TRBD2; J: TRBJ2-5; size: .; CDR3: CASSEGFGGRWETQYF; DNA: TGTGCCAGCAGTGAAGGGTTTGGCGGGAGGTGGGAGACCCAGTACTTC
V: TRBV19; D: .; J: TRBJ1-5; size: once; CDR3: CASSIPPIVNSRGSNQPQHF; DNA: TGTGCCAGTAGTATACCCCCTATAGTAAACAGTCGAGGGAGCAATCAGCCCCAGCATTTT
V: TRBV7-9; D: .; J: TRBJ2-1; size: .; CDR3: CASSRGVGLAFNEQFF; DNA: TGTGCCAGCAGCCGAGGGGTGGGGCTAGCGTTCAATGAGCAGTTCTTC
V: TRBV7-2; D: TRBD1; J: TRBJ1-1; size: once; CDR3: CASSGQGALTEAFF; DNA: TGTGCCAGCAGCGGCCAGGGGGCCCTCACTGAAGCTTTCTTT
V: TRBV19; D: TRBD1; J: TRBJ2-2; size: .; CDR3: CAFATPGQGAGELFF; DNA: TGTGCCTTCGCTACTCCGGGACAGGGGGCCGGGGAGCTGTTTTTT
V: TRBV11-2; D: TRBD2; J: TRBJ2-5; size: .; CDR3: CASSLGGLADGETQYF; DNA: TGTGCCAGCAGCTTAGGGGGACTAGCGGACGGGGAGACCCAGTACTTC
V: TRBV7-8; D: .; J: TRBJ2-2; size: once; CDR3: CASSPLGRPSDLNTGELFF; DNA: TGTGCCAGCAGCCCTCTTGGCAGGCCCTCCGATCTCAACACCGGGGAGCTGTTTTTT
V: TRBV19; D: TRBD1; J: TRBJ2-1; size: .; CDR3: CASSILPGTENEQFF; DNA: TGTGCCAGTAGTATCCTCCCCGGGACAGAAAATGAGCAGTTCTTC
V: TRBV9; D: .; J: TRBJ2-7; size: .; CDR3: CASSVAVGDGSYEQYF; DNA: TGTGCCAGCAGCGTAGCGGTCGGGGATGGGTCCTACGAGCAGTACTTC
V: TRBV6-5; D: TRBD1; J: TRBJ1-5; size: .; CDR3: CASSSGTGALGQPQHF; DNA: TGTGCCAGCAGTTCCGGGACAGGGGCCCTGGGTCAGCCCCAGCATTTT
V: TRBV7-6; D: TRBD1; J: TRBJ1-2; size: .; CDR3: CASSPGQGRGTNYGYTF; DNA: TGTGCCAGCAGCCCAGGACAGGGAAGAGGAACTAACTATGGCTACACCTTC
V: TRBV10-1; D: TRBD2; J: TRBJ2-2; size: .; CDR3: CASSEFSGSFAGELFF; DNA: TGCGCCAGCAGTGAGTTTAGCGGGAGTTTTGCCGGGGAGCTGTTTTTT
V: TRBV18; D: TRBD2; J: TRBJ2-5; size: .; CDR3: CASSPPLLKWLAGNQETQYF; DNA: TGTGCCAGCTCACCACCTCTTCTTAAGTGGCTAGCGGGGAACCAAGAGACCCAGTACTTC
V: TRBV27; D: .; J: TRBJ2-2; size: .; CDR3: CASSFTNTGELFF; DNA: TGTGCCAGCAGTTTTACTAACACCGGGGAGCTGTTTTTT
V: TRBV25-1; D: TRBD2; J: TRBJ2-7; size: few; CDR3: CASSRLAGSYEQYF; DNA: TGTGCCAGCAGTCGCCTAGCGGGCTCCTACGAGCAGTACTTC
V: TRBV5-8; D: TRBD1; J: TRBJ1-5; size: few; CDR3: CASSTGTAAPGQPQHF; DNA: TGTGCCAGCAGCACCGGGACAGCTGCCCCAGGTCAGCCCCAGCATTTT
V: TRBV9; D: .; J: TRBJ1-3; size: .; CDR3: CASSVVAGTGNTIYF; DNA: TGTGCCAGCAGCGTAGTCGCAGGGACTGGAAACACCATATATTTT
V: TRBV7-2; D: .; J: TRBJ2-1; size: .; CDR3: CASSLELVNEQFF; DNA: TGTGCCAGCAGCTTAGAACTAGTCAATGAGCAGTTCTTC
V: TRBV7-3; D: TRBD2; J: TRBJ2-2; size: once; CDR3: CASSLGGSATGELFF; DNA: TGTGCCAGCAGCTTAGGCGGGAGTGCCACCGGGGAGCTGTTTTTT
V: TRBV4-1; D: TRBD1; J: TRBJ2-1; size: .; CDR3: CASSLFLGQGSGNEQFF; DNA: TGCGCCAGCAGCCTCTTCTTGGGACAGGGGTCGGGCAATGAGCAGTTCTTC
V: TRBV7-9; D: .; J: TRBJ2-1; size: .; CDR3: CASSPGLKSEFF; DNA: TGTGCCAGCAGCCCGGGACTGAAGAGTGAGTTCTTC
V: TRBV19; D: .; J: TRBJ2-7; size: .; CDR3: CASSPAVSYEQYF; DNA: TGTGCCAGTAGTCCCGCGGTCTCCTACGAGCAGTACTTC
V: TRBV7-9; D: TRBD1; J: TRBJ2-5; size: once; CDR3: CASSDRGVKTQYF; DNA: TGTGCCAGCAGCGACAGGGGGGTGAAGACCCAGTACTTC
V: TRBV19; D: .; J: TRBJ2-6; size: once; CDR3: CATTRDGIWGGANVLTF; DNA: TGTGCCACGACGAGGGATGGGATTTGGGGAGGGGCCAACGTCCTGACTTTC
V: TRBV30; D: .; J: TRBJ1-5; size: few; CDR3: CACSAGVGNQPQHF; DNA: TGTGCCTGCTCGGCAGGGGTAGGCAATCAGCCCCAGCATTTT
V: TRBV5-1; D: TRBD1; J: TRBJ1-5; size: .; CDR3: CASSTGTGEMSNQPQHF; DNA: TGCGCCAGCAGCACCGGGACAGGGGAAATGAGCAATCAGCCCCAGCATTTT
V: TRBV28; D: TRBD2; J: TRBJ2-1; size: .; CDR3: CASSLGGDPWNNEQFF; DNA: TGTGCCAGCAGTTTAGGGGGGGACCCTTGGAATAATGAGCAGTTCTTC
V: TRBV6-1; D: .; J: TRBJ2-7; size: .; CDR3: CASSESVSYEQYF; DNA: TGTGCCAGCAGTGAATCAGTTTCCTACGAGCAGTACTTC
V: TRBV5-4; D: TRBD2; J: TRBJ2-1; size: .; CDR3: CASSLGGQLAAYNEQFF; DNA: TGTGCCAGCAGCTTGGGTGGTCAACTAGCGGCTTACAATGAGCAGTTCTTC
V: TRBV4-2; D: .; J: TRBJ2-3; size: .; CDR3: CASSQVSLPDTQYF; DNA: TGTGCCAGCAGCCAAGTGAGTCTTCCAGATACGCAGTATTTT
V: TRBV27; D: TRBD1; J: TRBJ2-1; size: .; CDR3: CASSPTGAGSYNEQFF; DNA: TGTGCCAGCAGCCCGACAGGGGCCGGCTCCTACAATGAGCAGTTCTTC
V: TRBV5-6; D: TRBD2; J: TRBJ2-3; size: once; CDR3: CASSFDGRASDTQYF; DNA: TGTGCCAGCAGCTTTGACGGGAGGGCCTCAGATACGCAGTATTTT
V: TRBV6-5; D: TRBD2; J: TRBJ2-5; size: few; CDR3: CASGLAGEETQYF; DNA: TGTGCCAGCGGACTAGCGGGAGAAGAGACCCAGTACTTC
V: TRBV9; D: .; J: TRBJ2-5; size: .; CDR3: CASSVLAAQETQYF; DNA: TGTGCCAGCAGCGTTTTAGCGGCGCAAGAGACCCAGTACTTC
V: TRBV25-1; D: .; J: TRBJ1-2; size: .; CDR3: CASSEWPGKVNYGYTF; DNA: TGTGCCAGCAGTGAATGGCCAGGGAAGGTGAACTATGGCTACACCTTC
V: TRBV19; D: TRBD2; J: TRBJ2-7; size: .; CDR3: CASRKGLAGDYEQYF; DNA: TGTGCCAGTAGGAAAGGACTAGCGGGAGACTACGAGCAGTACTTC
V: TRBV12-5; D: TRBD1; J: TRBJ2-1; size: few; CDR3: CAGQLYNEQFF; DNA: TGTGCGGGACAGCTCTACAATGAGCAGTTCTTC
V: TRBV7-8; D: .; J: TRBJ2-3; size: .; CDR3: CASRKEDTQYF; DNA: TGTGCCAGCAGGAAGGAGGATACGCAGTATTTT
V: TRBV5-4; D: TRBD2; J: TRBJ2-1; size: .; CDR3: CASSLAGGPINEQFF; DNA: TGTGCCAGCAGCCTAGCGGGAGGGCCGATAAATGAGCAGTTCTTC
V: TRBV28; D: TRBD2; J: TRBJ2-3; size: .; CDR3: CASSLSGRVADTQYF; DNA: TGTGCCAGCAGTTTAAGCGGGAGGGTAGCAGATACGCAGTATTTT
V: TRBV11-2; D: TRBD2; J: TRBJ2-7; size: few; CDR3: CASSPGLAGRRTYEQYF; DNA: TGTGCCAGCAGCCCGGGACTAGCGGGACGGCGTACCTACGAGCAGTACTTC
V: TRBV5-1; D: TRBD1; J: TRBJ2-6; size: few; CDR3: CASSRQGSTGANVLTF; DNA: TGCGCCAGCAGCAGACAGGGCTCAACTGGGGCCAACGTCCTGACTTTC